The rows below give T cell receptor beta chains drawn from one sample of a study of T cell responses to AZD1222 COVID-19 vaccine. Profiling relied on immunoSEQ multiplex PCR, and the TCRdb table lists in-frame clones only, not all of them. Of over 100,000 clones in the sample, roughly 89% were seen once. The input for sequencing was peripheral blood, taken on day 0 of AZD1222 vaccination. These TCRs come from an adult in good health. The CDR3 runs from the conserved cysteine through the conserved F or W. D genes are given only for firm matches. Size values are once, few and many counts, or a class for expanded clones, and some rows have none.

- | TRBJ1-5 | 14 | - | TRBV19 | TGTGCCAGTAGTATTGGTCAGCCCTATCAGCCCCAGCATTTT | CASSIGQPYQPQHF
- | TRBJ2-3 | 15 | TRBD2 | TRBV28 | TGTGCCAGCAGTTCTAGCGGGGGGGTGACAGATACGCAGTATTTT | CASSSSGGVTDTQYF
- | TRBJ2-7 | 11 | - | TRBV7-9 | TGTGCCAGCAGCCGGACCTACGAGCAGTACTTC | CASSRTYEQYF
- | TRBJ2-7 | 14 | TRBD1 | TRBV25-1 | TGTGCCAGCAGTGATCCAACAGGGGGGCAGGGGCAGTACTTC | CASSDPTGGQGQYF
- | TRBJ2-5 | 16 | TRBD2 | TRBV15 | TGTGCCACCAGCCTACGAGCGGGAGGGGGTCAAGAGACCCAGTACTTC | CATSLRAGGGQETQYF
- | TRBJ1-2 | 16 | - | TRBV5-4 | TGTGCCAGCAGCAATGGGGTGCGCCCCGCGGACTATGGCTACACCTTC | CASSNGVRPADYGYTF
- | TRBJ2-2 | 15 | - | TRBV7-8 | TGTGCCAGCAGCTTAGGCTTATGGGACACCGGGGAGCTGTTTTTT | CASSLGLWDTGELFF
- | TRBJ2-4 | 18 | TRBD2 | TRBV2 | TGTGCCAGCAGCCGCAACCCGACTAGCGGGGGAGCCAAAAACATTCAGTACTTC | CASSRNPTSGGAKNIQYF
- | TRBJ1-4 | 15 | - | TRBV18 | TGTGCCAGCTCACCAACGGGGGACACTAATGAAAAACTGTTTTTT | CASSPTGDTNEKLFF
- | TRBJ1-1 | 13 | TRBD1 | TRBV29-1 | TGCAGCGTTGTGCCCAGGGGGCTCACTGAAGCTTTCTTT | CSVVPRGLTEAFF
few | TRBJ2-2 | 13 | - | TRBV14 | TGTGCCAGCAGCGCGTTTCGAGGCGGGGAGCTGTTTTTT | CASSAFRGGELFF
- | TRBJ2-7 | 12 | - | TRBV6-6 | TGTGCCAGCAGTTCTCGTGGGAGCCAGCAGTACTTC | CASSSRGSQQYF
- | TRBJ2-1 | 15 | - | TRBV9 | TGTGCCAGCAGCGACAGGGCTGCGGACAGCGGGGAGCAGTTCTTC | CASSDRAADSGEQFF
- | TRBJ2-7 | 15 | TRBD2 | TRBV5-1 | TGCGCCAGCAGCGAATCCGGGACTAGGGGCGGCGAGCAGTACTTC | CASSESGTRGGEQYF
- | TRBJ1-5 | 15 | - | TRBV11-1 | TGTGCCAGCAGCTTAGAAGGGAATAGCAATCAGCCCCAGCATTTT | CASSLEGNSNQPQHF
- | TRBJ1-6 | 15 | TRBD1 | TRBV5-1 | TGCGCCAGCAGCTTGGGGGACAGGAATAATTCACCCCTCCACTTT | CASSLGDRNNSPLHF
- | TRBJ2-1 | 14 | - | TRBV18 | TGTGCCAGCTCACATGATGTAAGGAACAATGAGCAGTTCTTC | CASSHDVRNNEQFF
few | TRBJ2-2 | 15 | - | TRBV5-5 | TGTGCCAGCAGCTTGGACCTAGGATGGGGAGGGGAGCTGTTTTTT | CASSLDLGWGGELFF
- | TRBJ2-1 | 15 | TRBD2 | TRBV27 | TGTGCCAGCAGTTTGTGGCGGGAGGGAGTTAATGAGCAGTTCTTC | CASSLWREGVNEQFF
- | TRBJ2-7 | 14 | - | TRBV2 | TGTGCCAGCGGGGGAGGCAGGGCCCCCTACGAGCAGTACTTC | CASGGGRAPYEQYF
- | TRBJ2-1 | 16 | TRBD2 | TRBV5-1 | TGCGCCAGCAGCCCCCGGGTGGCGGGAGGGCCCTATGAGCAGTTCTTC | CASSPRVAGGPYEQFF
- | TRBJ2-1 | 14 | - | TRBV2 | TGTGCCAGCAGTCCAATAGGGATCTACAATGAGCAGTTCTTC | CASSPIGIYNEQFF
- | TRBJ1-2 | 18 | TRBD1 | TRBV24-1 | TGTGCCACCAGTGGCGGGGCGAAGACAGGGGGGATTAACTATGGCTACACCTTC | CATSGGAKTGGINYGYTF
once | TRBJ1-1 | 15 | TRBD1 | TRBV19 | TGTGCCAGTAGTATAATAACAGGGGACCGAACTGAAGCTTTCTTT | CASSIITGDRTEAFF
- | TRBJ2-3 | 18 | - | TRBV7-3 | TGTGCCAGCAGCTTAACCAATCAGTGGGGCAGTAGCACAGATACGCAGTATTTT | CASSLTNQWGSSTDTQYF
- | TRBJ2-7 | 12 | - | TRBV28 | TGCTCATCAGGGGATCCAGTAGGGGAGCAGTACTTC | CSSGDPVGEQYF
- | TRBJ2-2 | 15 | - | TRBV18 | TGTGCCAGCTCACCACCGGGGGGGAACACCGGGGAGCTGTTTTTT | CASSPPGGNTGELFF
once | TRBJ2-7 | 14 | TRBD1 | TRBV18 | TGTGCCAGCTCACCACGTACAGGGGAAGGGGAGCAGTACTTC | CASSPRTGEGEQYF
- | TRBJ2-2 | 14 | TRBD2 | TRBV11-3 | TGTGCCAGCAGCTCCGGACTAGCGAACGGGGAGCTGTTTTTT | CASSSGLANGELFF
- | TRBJ2-7 | 15 | - | TRBV28 | TGTGCCAGCAGTTTAGAAGGGGGGTGGACCTACGAGCAGTACTTC | CASSLEGGWTYEQYF
- | TRBJ2-2 | 15 | - | TRBV7-9 | TGTGCCAGCAGCTTAGCGCGATGGCGGACCGGGGAGCTGTTTTTT | CASSLARWRTGELFF
few | TRBJ1-4 | 16 | TRBD1 | TRBV29-1 | TGCAGCGTGGTTTCTCAGGGGGTTGTAACTAATGAAAAACTGTTTTTT | CSVVSQGVVTNEKLFF
- | TRBJ1-6 | 16 | TRBD1 | TRBV7-9 | TGTGCCAGCAGCCCCTTCGCAGGGGGGGGAGAGTCACCCCTCCACTTT | CASSPFAGGGESPLHF
- | TRBJ2-1 | 16 | TRBD2 | TRBV24-1 | TGTGCCACCAGTGACATCAGCGGGAGGGATTACAATGAGCAGTTCTTC | CATSDISGRDYNEQFF
- | TRBJ1-5 | 13 | - | TRBV10-1 | TGCGCCAGCAGTGAGACGGGGGCTCAGCCCCAGCATTTT | CASSETGAQPQHF
- | TRBJ2-5 | 16 | TRBD2 | TRBV7-3 | TGTGCCAGCAGCTTATATGCGCGGGGGTACCAAGAGACCCAGTACTTC | CASSLYARGYQETQYF
- | TRBJ1-2 | 14 | - | TRBV6-5 | TGTGCCAGCATCTCCGCGGGTGGTGACTATGGCTACACCTTC | CASISAGGDYGYTF
- | TRBJ2-1 | 11 | - | TRBV4-2 | TGTGCCAGCAAGACCTACAATGAGCAGTTCTTC | CASKTYNEQFF
- | TRBJ1-4 | 17 | - | TRBV15 | TGTGCCACCAGCAGGCAGCCGGCGACGACAACTAATGAAAAACTGTTTTTT | CATSRQPATTTNEKLFF
- | TRBJ2-5 | 14 | TRBD1 | TRBV18 | TGTGCCAGCTCAGCCGGGACAGGGGAAGAGACCCAGTACTTC | CASSAGTGEETQYF
- | TRBJ1-2 | 15 | - | TRBV7-8 | TGTGCCAGCAGCACAAACATGCGCCCGGGGTATGGCTACACCTTC | CASSTNMRPGYGYTF
- | TRBJ1-1 | 15 | - | TRBV23-1 | TGCGCCAGCAACAACCCCCGCGGCGGAAACACTGAAGCTTTCTTT | CASNNPRGGNTEAFF
once | TRBJ2-7 | 14 | TRBD1 | TRBV18 | TGTGCCAGCTCCTCTGGACAGGGGGCGTACGAGCAGTACTTC | CASSSGQGAYEQYF
- | TRBJ1-2 | 14 | - | TRBV28 | TGTGCCAGCACCCCCTCGGGACACAACTATGGCTACACCTTC | CASTPSGHNYGYTF
- | TRBJ1-6 | 14 | - | TRBV30 | TGTGCCTGGAGGGCCAGCTCCTATAATTCACCCCTCCACTTT | CAWRASSYNSPLHF
- | TRBJ2-3 | 12 | - | TRBV4-1 | TGCGCCAGCAGCCAAGGTGCAGATACGCAGTATTTT | CASSQGADTQYF
- | TRBJ2-2 | 17 | - | TRBV3-1/TRBV3-2 | TGTGCCAGCAGCCAAGTAGGTGAACCAGAGGGCACCGGGGAGCTGTTTTTT | CASSQVGEPEGTGELFF
- | TRBJ2-7 | 14 | - | TRBV28 | TGTGCCAGCAGTCTTCCGGGCCTCTCCTACGAGCAGTACTTC | CASSLPGLSYEQYF
- | TRBJ2-2 | 13 | - | TRBV7-5 | TGTGCCAGAAGCCTCACAGACACCGGGGAGCTGTTTTTT | CARSLTDTGELFF
- | TRBJ2-1 | 15 | TRBD1 | TRBV19 | TGTGCCAGTAGATTGGACAGGGGGCCCTACAATGAGCAGTTCTTC | CASRLDRGPYNEQFF
- | TRBJ2-7 | 14 | - | TRBV5-8 | TGTGCCAGCAGCTTGGGTTATGGGGACAACGAGCAGTACTTC | CASSLGYGDNEQYF
- | TRBJ1-4 | 13 | - | TRBV10-2 | TGCGCCAGCAGAACGGATGGCGGTGAAAAACTGTTTTTT | CASRTDGGEKLFF
- | TRBJ2-1 | 17 | - | TRBV4-1 | TGCGCCAGCAGCCAAGGAAGACAGCCCAACAGTTACAATGAGCAGTTCTTC | CASSQGRQPNSYNEQFF
- | TRBJ2-7 | 15 | - | TRBV5-1 | TGCGCCAGCAACCCGACAGGGAGGGGAACCTACGAGCAGTACTTC | CASNPTGRGTYEQYF
- | TRBJ1-1 | 16 | TRBD1 | TRBV5-1 | TGCGCCAGCAGCTACTCCGCCGGGACAGGGCTCACTGAAGCTTTCTTT | CASSYSAGTGLTEAFF
- | TRBJ1-4 | 15 | - | TRBV5-1 | TGCGCCAGCAGCTTGGGGGTCAGCGAGGGTGAAAAACTGTTTTTT | CASSLGVSEGEKLFF
- | TRBJ2-1 | 16 | TRBD2 | TRBV9 | TGTGCCAGCAGCAGTGGGACTAGCGGGAGGGATGGTGAGCAGTTCTTC | CASSSGTSGRDGEQFF
- | TRBJ1-6 | 15 | TRBD1 | TRBV6-5 | TGTGCCAGCAGTTACGGGGACAGGGAGGACTCACCCCTCCACTTT | CASSYGDREDSPLHF
once | TRBJ1-2 | 16 | TRBD1 | TRBV27 | TGTGCCAGCAGTATCTTCGGACAGGGGGCTAACTATGGCTACACCTTC | CASSIFGQGANYGYTF